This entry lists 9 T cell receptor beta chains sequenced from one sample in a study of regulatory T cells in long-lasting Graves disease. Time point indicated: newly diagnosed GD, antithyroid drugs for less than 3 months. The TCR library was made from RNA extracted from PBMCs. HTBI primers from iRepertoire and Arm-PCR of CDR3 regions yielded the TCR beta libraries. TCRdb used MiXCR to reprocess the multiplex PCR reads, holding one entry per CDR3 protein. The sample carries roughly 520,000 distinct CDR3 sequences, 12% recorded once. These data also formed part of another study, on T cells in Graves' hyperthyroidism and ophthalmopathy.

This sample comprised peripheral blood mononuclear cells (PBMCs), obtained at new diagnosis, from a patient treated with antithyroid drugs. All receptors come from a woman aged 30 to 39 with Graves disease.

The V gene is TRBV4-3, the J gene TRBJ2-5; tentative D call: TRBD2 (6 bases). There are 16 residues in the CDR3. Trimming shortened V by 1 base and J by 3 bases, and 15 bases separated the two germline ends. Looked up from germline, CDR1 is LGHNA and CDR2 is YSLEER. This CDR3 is CASSQVMGGFEETQYF. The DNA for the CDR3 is TGCGCCAGCAGCCAAGTTATGGGGGGTTTTGAAGAGACCCAGTACTTC.

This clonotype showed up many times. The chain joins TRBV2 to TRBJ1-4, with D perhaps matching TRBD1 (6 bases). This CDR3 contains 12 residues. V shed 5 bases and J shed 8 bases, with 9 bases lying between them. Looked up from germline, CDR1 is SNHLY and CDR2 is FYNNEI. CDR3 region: CASSFQGEKLFF. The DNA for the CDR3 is TGTGCCAGCAGTTTCCAGGGGGAAAAACTGTTTTTT.

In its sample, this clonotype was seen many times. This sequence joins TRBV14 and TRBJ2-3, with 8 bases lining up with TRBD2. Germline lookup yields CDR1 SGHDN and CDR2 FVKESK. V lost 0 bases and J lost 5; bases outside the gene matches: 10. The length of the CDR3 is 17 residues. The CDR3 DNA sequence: TGTGCCAGCAGCCAAGATTTGTCAGGGCTAGCGGGAGATACGCAGTATTTT. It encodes CASSQDLSGLAGDTQYF.

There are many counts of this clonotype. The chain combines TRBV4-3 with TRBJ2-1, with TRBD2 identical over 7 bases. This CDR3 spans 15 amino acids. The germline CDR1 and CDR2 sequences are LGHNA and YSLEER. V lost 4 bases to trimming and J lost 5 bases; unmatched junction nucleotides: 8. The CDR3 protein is CASSRVGLADNEQFF. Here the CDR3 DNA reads TGCGCCAGCAGCCGGGTGGGGCTAGCGGACAATGAGCAGTTCTTC.

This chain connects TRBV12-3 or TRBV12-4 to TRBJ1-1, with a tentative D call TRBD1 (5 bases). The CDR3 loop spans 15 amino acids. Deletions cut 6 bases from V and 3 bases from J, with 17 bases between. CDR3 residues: CASSLRPGGYTEAFF. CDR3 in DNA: TGTGCCAGCAGCCTAAGGCCGGGGGGTTACACTGAAGCTTTCTTT.

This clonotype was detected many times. CDR3 region: CSQTSGKDTQYF. CDR3 in DNA: TGCAGCCAGACTAGCGGGAAGGATACGCAGTATTTT. The chain couples TRBV20-1 to TRBJ2-3; 11 nucleotides align to TRBD2. This CDR3 has 12 amino acids. Germline V gene data show CDR1 as DFQATT and CDR2 as SNEGSKA (reference sequence).

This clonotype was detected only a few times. CDR3 nucleotides: TGCAGTGCTAGAGTGCTAGCGGGCTACGAGCAGTACTTC. This gives the protein CSARVLAGYEQYF. This chain joins TRBV20-1 and TRBJ2-7; 8 nucleotides agree with TRBD2. J was trimmed by 3 bases and V by 1 base; bases with no gene match: 2. Germline CDR1 reads DFQATT; CDR2 reads SNEGSKA (reference sequence). This CDR3 comprises 13 residues.

The CDR3 protein is CASSTSQGNYGYTF. CDR3 DNA sequence: TGTGCCAGCAGTACCTCGCAGGGGAACTATGGCTACACCTTC. The chain has TRBV5-6 and TRBJ1-2; D is possibly TRBD1 (6 bases). The V gene lost 5 bases and the J gene lost 2 bases, with 13 bases spanning the gap. Germline V gene sequence: CDR1 SGHDT, CDR2 YYEEEE. The CDR3 is 14 residues long.

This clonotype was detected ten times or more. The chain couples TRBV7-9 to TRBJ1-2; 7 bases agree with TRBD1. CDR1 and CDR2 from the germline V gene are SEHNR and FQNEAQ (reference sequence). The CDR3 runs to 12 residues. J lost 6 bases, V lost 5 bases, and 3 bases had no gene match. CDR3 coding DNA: TGTGCCAGCAGCCCCGACAGGGATGGCTACACCTTC. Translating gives CASSPDRDGYTF.